This TCR beta chain was documented in a study of blood T cell repertoires in COVID-19. In germline, CDR1 is MNHEY, CDR2 SMNVEV (reference sequence). The CDR3 contains 16 residues. The V end lost 0 bases, the J end lost 0 bases, and 11 bases lay between the germline ends. The protocol was immunoSEQ multiplex PCR, while the TCRdb copy is restricted to in-frame clones and leaves out a portion. The table lists tens of thousands of clones, under 90% of them singletons, with approximately 3% in the top ten. V gene TRBV27 combines with J gene TRBJ1-1; D is unresolved. Sample: peripheral blood. This TCR derives from a man aged 45-60 years with active COVID-19. The CDR3 loop is CASSLSRTGLNTEAFF. The CDR3, as DNA: TGTGCCAGCAGTTTATCAAGGACGGGGTTGAACACTGAAGCTTTCTTT.